The 27 T cell receptor beta chains in this list originate from one sample, sequenced in a study of tumor-infiltrating lymphocytes in primary liver carcinoma. Constant-region priming of about 520 ng total RNA yielded TCR beta cDNA. What produced the TCR beta libraries was three nested multiplex PCR rounds using slightly modified ARM-PCR. A C-beta reverse primer and TRBV1-TRBV30 forward primers served in each of the first two PCR rounds, at approximately 10 cycles apiece. TCRdb reprocessed the multiplex PCR reads with MiXCR, giving one entry per CDR3 protein. The sample yields around 190,000 distinct CDR3 sequences, over 80% seen once. The roughly 19-32 mg bulk tissue piece was not sorted before simultaneous RNA and DNA extraction. Sequencing used tumor tissue from primary liver carcinoma. Source of these receptors: a man aged 40-49 years with primary liver carcinoma and hepatitis B virus infection.

As for this clonotype: The junction differs from germline at one of its ends, possibly a read error. The chain has TRBV5-6 and TRBJ2-3; D is unresolved. The CDR3 runs to 14 residues. CDR1 and CDR2 (germline): SGHDT, YYEEEE. The CDR3 DNA reads as TGTGCCAGTTCAAGCCCCAGGAGCATAGATAGGCAGTATTTT. This sequence encodes CASSSPRSIDRQYF.

Comment on this clonotype: Likely a read error: the CDR3 ends without its conserved phenylalanine or tryptophan. V is TRBV6-6 and J is TRBJ2-5, with 9 bases aligning to TRBD1. The trim removed 5 bases at V and 5 bases at J, leaving 9 bases unmatched. This CDR3 region has 15 residues. Germline loops: CDR1 MNHNY, CDR2 SVGAGI (reference sequence). This chain's CDR3 is CASSGTGGFGETQYI. CDR3 DNA: TGTGCCAGCAGTGGTACAGGGGGCTTCGGGGAGACCCAGTACATC.

Comments on this clonotype: The junction differs from germline at one of its ends, possibly a read error. The rearrangement joins TRBV6-2 or TRBV6-3 to TRBJ1-2; TRBD1 is a possible D gene (6 bases). The CDR3 has 14 amino acids. Germline V gene sequence: CDR1 MNHEY, CDR2 SVGEGT. The CDR3 spells CTSSASTGLGGHTF. In DNA, the CDR3 is TGTACCAGCAGTGCCTCGACAGGCCTGGGGGGCCACACCTTC.

There are a few counts of this clonotype. The junction departs from the called germline gene at one end, perhaps through a read error. The chain joins TRBV29-1 to TRBJ2-5, with 7 bases fitting TRBD2. Germline CDR1 SQVTM, CDR2 ANQGSEA. This CDR3 is 15 amino acids long. Written as DNA, the CDR3 is TGCAGCATTGAGGGACCCGGGAGGCTCCAAGAGACCCAGAACTTC. Protein product: CSIEGPGRLQETQNF.

Of note for this clonotype: The conserved final phenylalanine or tryptophan is absent from the CDR3, which likely points to a read error. It is unclear where the CDR3 begins or ends on the DNA, so no DNA is shown, and the CDR3 is as TCRdb lists it. V and J are TRBV12-5 and TRBJ1-1; TRBD1, the table's D call, was not compared with the DNA. Counting both end residues, the CDR3 totals 17 amino acids. Germline values: CDR1 LGHNT, CDR2 FRNRAP. CDR3 in amino acids: CASGLPKNRDKDTEVFY.

With regard to this clonotype: A much larger clone is a single base away; this may be a read error. The rearrangement links TRBV28 to TRBJ2-7; D is ambiguous. V lost 8 bases and J 5 bases, leaving 10 bases between the germline ends. Germline values: CDR1 MDHEN, CDR2 SYDVKM. The CDR3 sequence is 11 residues long. CDR3 in amino acids: CASRPLNEQYF. The CDR3 coding sequence is TGTGCCAGCCGTCCACTTAACGAGCAGTACTTC.

This clonotype was observed at least ten times. The chain joins TRBV6-2 or TRBV6-3 to TRBJ1-1; 8 bases are a match to TRBD1. The V gene end was trimmed by 4 bases and the J gene end by 5 bases; junction bases not matched to a gene: 9. Germline V gives CDR1 MNHEY, CDR2 SVGEGT. The CDR3 has 15 residues. Written as DNA, the CDR3 is TGTGCCAGCAGTTCGCAGGGGGCAGGCACGACTGAAGCTTTCTTT. Translating gives CASSSQGAGTTEAFF.

A single count supports this clonotype. A junction boundary mismatches the germline segment, possibly from a read error. The chain couples TRBV28 to TRBJ2-7; 8 bases map to TRBD1. This CDR3 is 15 amino acids long. CDR1 is MDHEN, CDR2 SYDVKM, per germline. CDR3: CDSSFQGQGALEQYF. The CDR3 coding sequence is TGTGACAGCAGTTTCCAGGGGCAGGGGGCGTTGGAGCAGTACTTC.

A remark on this clonotype: One junction end does not reproduce the germline sequence, and a read error may be involved. The chain carries TRBV6-2 or TRBV6-3 and TRBJ1-5; TRBD1 might be the D (5 bases). Germline values: CDR1 MNHEY, CDR2 SVGEGT. The CDR3 consists of 15 residues. This CDR3 is CARSYSGVPNQPQHF. CDR3 DNA sequence: TGTGCCAGGAGTTACTCGGGGGTCCCCAATCAGCCCCAGCATTTT.

On this clonotype: This may be a read error: a much more frequent sequence differs by one nucleotide. This chain links TRBV29-1 with TRBJ2-1; tentatively, D is TRBD2 (5 bases). CDR1 and CDR2 from the germline V gene are SQVTM and ANQGSEA. Trimming cost V 4 bases and J 0 bases, with 10 bases left between them. The CDR3 totals 14 residues. The CDR3 loop is CSVVTGSSYNEQFF. The CDR3 coding sequence is TGCAGCGTTGTCACGGGAAGCTCCTACAATGAGCAGTTCTTC.

As concerns this clonotype: At one of its ends the junction is not consistent with the germline gene, which may arise from a read error. This chain uses TRBV20-1 with TRBJ2-5; the match to TRBD2 covers 12 bases. This CDR3 comprises 14 residues. Germline CDR1 and CDR2: DFQATT and SNEGSKA (reference sequence). CDR3 in amino acids: CSALLAGGRETQYF. The CDR3 nucleotides read TGCAGTGCGTTACTAGCGGGAGGTCGGGAGACCCAGTATTTC.

This rearrangement joins TRBV29-1 to TRBJ2-5, with D possibly being TRBD2 (5 bases). Per the germline V gene, CDR1 is SQVTM and CDR2 is ANQGSEA. This CDR3 is 12 amino acids long. Trimming stripped 6 bases from V and 9 bases from J, with 17 bases between. CDR3 sequence: CSVLVQSEAQYF. The CDR3 DNA reads as TGCAGCGTCCTCGTCCAATCGGAGGCCCAGTACTTC.

A remark on this clonotype: Mismatch with germline at one junction end may stem from a read error. The rearrangement links TRBV11-2 to TRBJ2-4, with 8 bases that match TRBD2. The CDR3 is 18 residues long. Germline V gene data show CDR1 as SGHAT and CDR2 as FQNNGV. The CDR3 nucleotides read TGTGTCAGCAGCTCACCGGGACTAGTGGGAGTAGCCAAAAACATTCAGTACTTC. Protein product: CVSSSPGLVGVAKNIQYF.

A remark on this clonotype: The junction and the germline gene differ at one end; a read error may be behind it. The chain joins TRBV29-1 to TRBJ2-3; D perhaps matches TRBD2 (6 bases). The CDR3 is 12 residues long. The germline V gene encodes CDR1 SQVTM and CDR2 ANQGSEA. CDR3 loop: CSLMLGGDTQYF. The CDR3 nucleotides read TGCAGCCTCATGTTGGGGGGAGATACGCAGTATTTC.

This clonotype was observed many times. The V and J genes are TRBV12-3 or TRBV12-4 and TRBJ2-5; 10 nucleotides align to TRBD1. V lost 4 bases and J lost 0; bases outside the gene matches: 2. CDR3 size: 15 residues. Here the CDR3 reads CASSSGTGDQETQYF. As DNA, the CDR3 is TGTGCCAGCAGTTCCGGGACAGGGGACCAAGAGACCCAGTACTTC.

On this clonotype: This may stem from a read error, because a much larger clone lies one nucleotide away. J is TRBJ2-3 and V is TRBV30; a possible D gene is TRBD2 (6 bases). The germline V and J ends were trimmed by 1 base and 0 bases, with 11 bases remaining between them. Germline-derived CDR1 and CDR2 are GTSNPN and SVGIG (reference sequence). The CDR3 covers 15 residues. As DNA, the CDR3 is TGTGCCTGGAGTGGTGGGGGGATGAGCACAGATACGCAGTATTTT. This gives the protein CAWSGGGMSTDTQYF.

The chain couples TRBV10-1 to TRBJ2-2; D not certain. The CDR3 totals 14 residues. Germline lookup yields CDR1 WNHNN and CDR2 SYGVQD (reference sequence). The CDR3 region has the DNA TGCCCCAACTCCGACGGCACATACACCGGGGAGCTGTTTTTT. It codes for CPNSDGTYTGELFF.

On this clonotype itself: A junction end diverges from the germline sequence, so it may reflect a read error. The chain joins TRBV12-3 or TRBV12-4 to TRBJ2-4; a weak D match, TRBD2 (6 bases). This CDR3 comprises 16 residues. This chain's CDR3 is CANSLLADLTKNIHYF. For the CDR3, the DNA is TGTGCCAACAGTTTGTTAGCGGACTTGACCAAAAACATTCACTACTTC.

About this clonotype itself: One end of the junction fails to match germline, which may point to a read error. This chain links TRBV29-1 with TRBJ2-1; 11 bases match TRBD2. The CDR3 runs to 15 residues. CDR1 is SQVTM and CDR2 is ANQGSEA in the germline V gene. The CDR3 nucleotides are TGCAGCGTCGGAGTAGCGGGAGGGTTCTACAATGAGCGGTTCTTC. Its protein is CSVGVAGGFYNERFF.

Many counts were recorded for this clonotype. The genes are TRBV7-8 and TRBJ2-7; tentatively, D is TRBD1 (6 bases). V lost 5 bases, J lost 3 bases, and 14 bases lay in between. The CDR3 runs to 14 residues. Germline V gene sequence: CDR1 SGHVS, CDR2 FQNEAQ. The CDR3 protein is CASSPRDIRYEQYF. DNA of the CDR3: TGTGCCAGCAGCCCGAGGGACATCCGCTACGAGCAGTACTTC.

The genes are TRBV5-1 and TRBJ2-3; TRBD1 aligns across 8 bases. In germline, CDR1 is SGHRS, CDR2 YFSETQ. The CDR3 consists of 20 residues. Trimming at V came to 9 bases and at J to 4 bases, leaving 28 bases not matched to a gene. CDR3 sequence reads: CANRLSGGGPALPSSDTQYF. The CDR3 DNA reads TGCGCCAACAGACTTTCAGGGGGCGGCCCTGCGCTGCCTAGCTCAGATACGCAGTATTTT.

V gene TRBV4-3 combines with J gene TRBJ1-5; TRBD1 is a possible D gene (5 bases). The CDR3 totals 15 residues. V was shortened by 0 bases and J by 13 bases, with 19 bases between the two germline ends. Looked up from germline, CDR1 is LGHNA and CDR2 is YSLEER. As DNA, the CDR3 is TGCGCCAGCAGCCAAGATTTCCCGGGCGACAGTCCTCAGCATTTT. Translation gives CASSQDFPGDSPQHF.

On this clonotype itself: The CDR3 end shows no conserved phenylalanine or tryptophan, and so a read error is likely. The chain links TRBV6-5 to TRBJ2-7; unclear D gene. CDR1 is MNHEY, CDR2 SVGAGI, per germline. The CDR3 sequence is 11 residues long. CDR3 nucleotide sequence: TGTGTCAGCAGCCCAGGCCGCGAGCAGTACATC. This encodes CVSSPGREQYI.

This clonotype was observed a single time. This may stem from a read error, because a much larger clone lies one nucleotide away. In DNA form, the CDR3 reads TGTGCCAGCACGCTTATAGAGGGGTTAAACTATTGCTACACCTTC. As protein: CASTLIEGLNYCYTF. The chain employs TRBV7-9 and TRBJ1-2; maybe TRBD1 (5 bases). The length of the CDR3 is 15 residues. The germline CDR1 and CDR2 sequences are SEHNR and FQNEAQ (reference sequence).

Concerning this clonotype itself: With a much larger clone just one base away, this may be a read error. This chain joins TRBV28 and TRBJ2-7; 12 bases are a match to TRBD2. CDR1 and CDR2 from the germline V gene are MDHEN and SYDVKM. This CDR3 has 16 residues. CDR3 in DNA: TGTGCCAACAGTTTAAGGACTAGCGGGATGTTGCGCGAGCAGTACTTC. Its protein product is CANSLRTSGMLREQYF.

On this clonotype itself: One end of the junction does not line up with germline, which may come from a read error. The chain carries TRBV6-2 or TRBV6-3 and TRBJ2-7, with D unclear. Germline CDR1 MNHEY, CDR2 SVGEGT. This CDR3 contains 12 residues. CDR3: CASSPIPTNRRF. CDR3 bases: TGTGCCAGCAGCCCTATTCCCACAAACCGGCGCTTC.

Note on this clonotype: Lacking the conserved final phenylalanine or tryptophan, this CDR3 likely reflects a read error. This sequence joins TRBV11-2 and TRBJ2-2; a possible D gene is TRBD1 (6 bases). Trimming took off 5 bases at V and 0 bases at J, with 13 bases between the two ends. The CDR3 runs to 16 residues. The germline V gene encodes CDR1 SGHAT and CDR2 FQNNGV. CDR3: CASSPRTVTNTGELFL. The CDR3 bases are TGTGCCAGCAGCCCCCGGACAGTTACGAACACCGGGGAGCTGTTTCTA.